The next 26 T cell receptor beta chains were all read from a single sample in a study of cytomegalovirus exposure and HLA in healthy donors. Clones were sequenced by immunoSEQ multiplex PCR, and TCRdb holds only the in-frame ones, with some missing. The sample comprises more than 65,000 clones, approximately 96% of which are singletons, and about 1.3% rests with the top ten. Sample: PBMCs. Receptors were obtained from a young woman in good health and CMV-seronegative.

This clone was counted a single time. V gene TRBV27 combines with J gene TRBJ1-1; D gene ambiguous. Germline values: CDR1 MNHEY, CDR2 SMNVEV (reference sequence). Deletions cut 3 bases from V and 0 bases from J, with 5 bases between. CDR3 length: 13 residues. DNA for the CDR3: TGTGCCAGCAGTTTTAATATGAACACTGAAGCTTTCTTT. Its translation: CASSFNMNTEAFF.

CDR3 DNA sequence: TGTGCCAGCAGCCTCAATGGGCCCAGCTATGGCTACACCTTC. Translating gives CASSLNGPSYGYTF. V is TRBV6-5 and J is TRBJ1-2; no reliable D call. Looked up from germline, CDR1 is MNHEY and CDR2 is SVGAGI. Trimming took off 6 bases at V and 4 bases at J, with 15 bases between the two ends. This CDR3 contains 14 residues.

V and J are TRBV5-5 and TRBJ2-3, with 15 bases identical to TRBD2. This CDR3 contains 16 residues. CDR1 is SGHKS, CDR2 YYEKEE, per germline (reference sequence). V lost 3 bases to trimming and J lost 8 bases; unmatched junction nucleotides: 7. This chain's CDR3 is CASSSGTSGRWSTQYF. Here the CDR3 DNA reads TGTGCCAGCAGCTCGGGGACTAGCGGGAGGTGGAGTACGCAGTATTTT.

This chain uses TRBV5-1 with TRBJ1-1, with 7 bases aligning to TRBD1. The V gene's germline CDR1 is SGHRS and CDR2 YFSETQ. The CDR3 contains 16 residues. Losses at the gene ends were 3 bases for V and 0 bases for J; bases not matched to a gene: 8. The CDR3: CASSSPDRYMNTEAFF. The CDR3 DNA is TGCGCCAGCAGCTCCCCGGACAGGTATATGAACACTGAAGCTTTCTTT.

This clone is a singleton in its sample. The chain employs TRBV19 and TRBJ2-4, with 8 bases matching TRBD1. Losses at the gene ends were 7 bases for V and 3 bases for J; bases not matched to a gene: 17. Germline loops: CDR1 LNHDA, CDR2 SQIVND (reference sequence). The CDR3 consists of 18 residues. CDR3 in DNA: TGTGCCAGTACCCCCAAGGGACAGGATAATTTAGACAAAAACATTCAGTACTTC. Translation gives CASTPKGQDNLDKNIQYF.

V is TRBV25-1 and J is TRBJ1-1; the D is unclear. Trimming removed 3 bases from V and 3 bases from J, with 5 bases in between. Germline V gene lookup returns CDR1 MGHDK and CDR2 SYGVNS. CDR3 size: 12 residues. The CDR3 sequence: CASSDRYTEAFF. The CDR3 nucleotides read TGTGCCAGCAGTGATCGGTACACTGAAGCTTTCTTT.

The chain joins TRBV18 to TRBJ2-3, with 8 bases matching TRBD2. Germline CDR1 reads KGHSH; CDR2 reads LQKENI. Trimming took 2 bases from V and 0 from J; bases not matched to a gene: 13. The CDR3 spans 19 residues. CDR3 sequence: CASSPKQLAEPPSTDTQYF. CDR3 nucleotides: TGTGCCAGCTCACCAAAGCAACTAGCGGAGCCTCCTAGCACAGATACGCAGTATTTT.

The chain's CDR3 is CASSQVGVRDGGYEQYF. The CDR3 DNA reads as TGTGCCAGCAGCCAAGTAGGGGTAAGGGACGGAGGGTACGAGCAGTACTTC. The chain uses TRBV4-2 and TRBJ2-7, with a tentative D call TRBD2 (6 bases). The CDR3 runs 17 residues. The V end was cut by 1 base, the J end by 4 bases, with 20 bases between. CDR1 LGHNA and CDR2 YNFKEQ come from the germline V gene.

This rearrangement joins TRBV9 to TRBJ2-7, with D perhaps matching TRBD1 (6 bases). The V end was cut by 5 bases, the J end by 3 bases, with 18 bases between. This CDR3 region has 15 residues. Germline-derived CDR1 and CDR2 are SGDLS and YYNGEE. The DNA for the CDR3 is TGTGCCAGCAGTCCTAGTGAGGGGGAACTCTACGAGCAGTACTTC. It is translated as CASSPSEGELYEQYF.

The rearrangement joins TRBV15 to TRBJ1-5; 11 nucleotides line up with TRBD1. The V segment lost 4 bases and the J segment 7 bases; nucleotides outside the gene matches: 9. This CDR3 region has 16 residues. Germline V gives CDR1 LNHNV, CDR2 YYDKDF (reference sequence). CDR3 DNA: TGTGCCACCAGCACTTCCTCCGGGACAGGGGGGCAGCCCCAGCATTTT. It specifies CATSTSSGTGGQPQHF.

This sequence joins TRBV27 and TRBJ1-4; TRBD1 agrees at 7 bases. V lost 5 bases and J lost 5; bases outside the gene matches: 5. The CDR3 sequence is 14 residues long. Germline V CDR1 and CDR2: MNHEY, SMNVEV (reference sequence). The CDR3 reads CASSPGQRNEKLFF. Here the CDR3 DNA reads TGTGCCAGCAGTCCGGGACAGCGGAATGAAAAACTGTTTTTT.

V and J are TRBV14 and TRBJ2-7, with D perhaps matching TRBD2 (5 bases). This CDR3 is built from 15 residues. Per the germline V gene, CDR1 is SGHDN and CDR2 is FVKESK. V was cut by 2 bases and J by 5 bases, with 16 bases left in between. The CDR3 sequence is CASSQTSLLVNEQYF. In DNA form, the CDR3 reads TGTGCCAGCAGCCAAACTAGTCTCCTCGTCAACGAGCAGTACTTC.

This clone was counted a few times. In DNA, the CDR3 is TGTGCCAGCAGCTTGCGGGACGTAAGGAACACTGAAGCTTTCTTT. Its protein product is CASSLRDVRNTEAFF. The genes are TRBV7-2 and TRBJ1-1, with a possible D match to TRBD1 (5 bases). The V end lost 3 bases, the J end lost 1 base, and 12 bases lay between the germline ends. In germline, CDR1 is SGHTA, CDR2 FQGNSA. The CDR3 totals 15 residues.

The rearrangement joins TRBV19 to TRBJ2-7, with 8 bases that match TRBD2. Germline CDR1 LNHDA, CDR2 SQIVND (reference sequence). V trimming: 5 bases; J trimming: 6 bases; junction bases outside the gene matches: 21. This CDR3 is built from 18 residues. The DNA of the CDR3 is TGTGCCAGTAGTCCTACCGGTGCAAGCGGGAGAACGTGGGGCGAGCAGTACTTC. It translates to CASSPTGASGRTWGEQYF.

J is TRBJ1-6 and V is TRBV19; possibly TRBD1 for D (5 bases). The CDR3 consists of 16 residues. Germline assignment: CDR1 LNHDA and CDR2 SQIVND (reference sequence). Deletions cut 6 bases from V and 9 bases from J, with 21 bases between. As DNA, the CDR3 is TGTGCCAGTAGGGGGAACATTGGGACGCGGGGTTCACCCCTCCACTTT. Protein: CASRGNIGTRGSPLHF.

This sequence joins TRBV14 and TRBJ1-4; possibly TRBD1 for D (6 bases). Germline V gives CDR1 SGHDN, CDR2 FVKESK. The CDR3 sequence is 15 residues long. Trimming stripped 3 bases from V and 5 bases from J, with 13 bases between. The CDR3 reads CASSQADRQNEKLFF. The CDR3 DNA reads as TGTGCCAGCAGCCAGGCGGACAGACAAAATGAAAAACTGTTTTTT.

The V and J genes are TRBV21-1 and TRBJ2-3; the tabulated D call, TRBD1, remains unverified against the DNA. TRBV21-1 represents a pseudogene. This CDR3 is built from 11 residues. CDR3 DNA sequence: TGTGCCAGCGCAGGCCCAGATACGCAGTATTTT. Translated, it gives CASAGPDTQYF.

The chain uses TRBV30 and TRBJ2-4; tentative D call: TRBD1 (5 bases). There are 15 residues in the CDR3. V gave up 0 bases and J gave up 0 bases, with 9 bases separating them. The germline CDR1 and CDR2 sequences are GTSNPN and SVGIG (reference sequence). The CDR3 spells CAWSVGAAAKNIQYF. The CDR3, as DNA: TGTGCCTGGAGTGTAGGGGCGGCAGCCAAAAACATTCAGTACTTC.

This chain links TRBV28 with TRBJ1-5; possible D gene TRBD1, 6 bases. CDR3 length: 14 residues. Germline CDR1 reads MDHEN; CDR2 reads SYDVKM. Trimming cost V 2 bases and J 6 bases, with 11 bases left between them. The CDR3 DNA reads TGTGCCAGCAGTTTAGGCAGGGGATTTCAGCCCCAGCATTTT. Its protein product is CASSLGRGFQPQHF.

The chain joins TRBV15 to TRBJ1-4, with D uncertain. V lost 0 bases and J 0 bases, leaving 8 bases between the germline ends. The CDR3 has 16 amino acids. Germline assignment: CDR1 LNHNV and CDR2 YYDKDF (reference sequence). In DNA form, the CDR3 reads TGTGCCACCAGCAGAGAGAGGCCTGCAACTAATGAAAAACTGTTTTTT. It is translated as CATSRERPATNEKLFF.

CDR3 residues: CASSRTGVWGTQYF. CDR3 sequence (DNA): TGTGCCAGCAGTAGAACAGGGGTTTGGGGGACCCAGTACTTC. The V and J genes are TRBV27 and TRBJ2-5; TRBD1 matches at 7 bases. This CDR3 comprises 14 residues. Looked up from germline, CDR1 is MNHEY and CDR2 is SMNVEV (reference sequence). The V gene end was trimmed by 5 bases and the J gene end by 7 bases; junction bases not matched to a gene: 10.

This chain uses TRBV9 with TRBJ2-3; D is perhaps TRBD1 (6 bases). The CDR3 has 16 amino acids. Germline V gene lookup returns CDR1 SGDLS and CDR2 YYNGEE. The V end was cut by 4 bases, the J end by 2 bases, with 17 bases between. The CDR3 region has the DNA TGTGCCAGCAGCCCCCGGGGTGGGGGCTTCACAGATACGCAGTATTTT. Translating gives CASSPRGGGFTDTQYF.

The chain joins TRBV27 to TRBJ1-4; D is possibly TRBD1 (6 bases). V was shortened by 3 bases and J by 5 bases, with 13 bases between the two germline ends. The germline V gene encodes CDR1 MNHEY and CDR2 SMNVEV (reference sequence). CDR3 length: 15 amino acids. The DNA of the CDR3 is TGTGCCAGCAGTTTCTGGGGGCAGCAAAATGAAAAACTGTTTTTT. As protein: CASSFWGQQNEKLFF.

J is TRBJ2-7 and V is TRBV2; TRBD2 is a possible D gene (6 bases). CDR1 is SNHLY, CDR2 FYNNEI, per germline. V was shortened by 4 bases and J by 4 bases, with 17 bases between the two germline ends. This CDR3 contains 15 residues. The CDR3 here is CASSGVPGAEYEQYF. In DNA, the CDR3 is TGTGCCAGCAGTGGCGTCCCGGGAGCGGAGTACGAGCAGTACTTC.

This rearrangement joins TRBV5-1 to TRBJ1-1; 9 nucleotides agree with TRBD1. The CDR3 runs 15 residues. Germline CDR1 SGHRS, CDR2 YFSETQ. Losses at the gene ends were 3 bases for V and 1 base for J; bases not matched to a gene: 4. The CDR3 DNA reads TGCGCCAGCAGCTCAGGACAGGGGTGGAACACTGAAGCTTTCTTT. Its protein is CASSSGQGWNTEAFF.

V is TRBV11-3 and J is TRBJ2-2; D possibly corresponds to TRBD1 (6 bases). Germline values: CDR1 SGHNT, CDR2 YENEEA. This CDR3 has 12 amino acids. The ends were cut back, 5 bases at V and 8 bases at J, with 9 bases in the middle. CDR3 residues: CASSHRVGELFF. CDR3 bases: TGTGCCAGCAGCCACAGGGTTGGGGAGCTGTTTTTT.